This T cell receptor beta chain was retrieved from a study of T cell responses to AZD1222 COVID-19 vaccine. Study-wide context: Investigators merged groups given second doses at roughly 4 or roughly 12 weeks. General study findings and limits: Spike-specific TCR breadth rose after two AZD1222 doses, and depth rose as well. Baseline seropositivity characterized only 5 or 6 AZD1222 recipients. It should be noted that donors were predominantly white British and more often female, and clonal diversity was possibly underestimated.

Germline-derived CDR1 and CDR2 are SGHTA and FQGNSA. Trimming pared 5 bases from V and 5 bases from J, leaving 17 bases between. The CDR3 loop spans 15 amino acids. TCRdb's copy holds only in-frame clones and misses some; the assay was immunoSEQ multiplex PCR. The sample yields about 140,000 clones, roughly 89% seen once. As for this clone: Its specificity is not known.

This receptor was obtained from an adult in good health. Sequencing was performed on peripheral blood, taken on day 0 of AZD1222 vaccination. The chain employs TRBV7-2 and TRBJ2-3; D is uncertain. This CDR3 reads CASSLRQGSQDTQYF. The CDR3 DNA follows: TGTGCCAGCAGCCTCCGACAAGGGTCGCAAGATACGCAGTATTTT.